This T cell receptor beta chain stems from a study of T cell responses to AZD1222 COVID-19 vaccine. Study outcomes and limitations: Of the AZD1222 recipients, only five to seven were seropositive at baseline.

With respect to this clone: Its target is not known.

Trimming removed 3 bases at V and 0 bases at J, with 15 bases between. This CDR3 region has 16 residues. CDR1 is SQVTM, CDR2 ANQGSEA, per germline. Measured with immunoSEQ multiplex PCR; TCRdb has only the in-frame clones, and not every one. The data show 70,000 to 95,000 clones, roughly 90% seen once. The receptor comes from an adult who received the AZD1222 COVID-19 vaccine. The material sequenced was peripheral blood, taken 28 days after the second AZD1222 dose. The chain carries TRBV29-1 and TRBJ2-1; D is unresolved. CDR3 DNA: TGCAGCGTTGATGGCCAGGAATCCAGCTCCTACAATGAGCAGTTCTTC. Its translation: CSVDGQESSSYNEQFF.